Detailed here is one T cell receptor beta chain. This record comes from a study of shared clonotypes between healthy human individuals. The length of the CDR3 is 14 residues. The ends lost 9 bases at V and 2 bases at J; junction bases unmatched: 7. Germline V gives CDR1 SGHRS, CDR2 YFSETQ. Per the authors' pipeline: Filtering differed, since immunoSEQ gave only junction sequences and no quality scores. The data were produced by immunoSEQ multiplex PCR, yet TCRdb's version contains in-frame clones alone and is incomplete. V and J calls and clone size are given by that table; D and trimming were obtained from the DNA. This sample has 400,000 to 500,000 clones, with around 80% found just once.

V gene TRBV5-1 combines with J gene TRBJ2-3, with 9 bases identical to TRBD2. Sequencing was performed on PBMCs. The source of this sequence is a woman aged 40 to 49 in good health. Some clones in this sample may be carry-over from other donors' samples. The CDR3 loop reads CATRLAEVTDTQYF. In DNA, the CDR3 is TGCGCCACCCGACTAGCGGAGGTCACAGATACGCAGTATTTT.